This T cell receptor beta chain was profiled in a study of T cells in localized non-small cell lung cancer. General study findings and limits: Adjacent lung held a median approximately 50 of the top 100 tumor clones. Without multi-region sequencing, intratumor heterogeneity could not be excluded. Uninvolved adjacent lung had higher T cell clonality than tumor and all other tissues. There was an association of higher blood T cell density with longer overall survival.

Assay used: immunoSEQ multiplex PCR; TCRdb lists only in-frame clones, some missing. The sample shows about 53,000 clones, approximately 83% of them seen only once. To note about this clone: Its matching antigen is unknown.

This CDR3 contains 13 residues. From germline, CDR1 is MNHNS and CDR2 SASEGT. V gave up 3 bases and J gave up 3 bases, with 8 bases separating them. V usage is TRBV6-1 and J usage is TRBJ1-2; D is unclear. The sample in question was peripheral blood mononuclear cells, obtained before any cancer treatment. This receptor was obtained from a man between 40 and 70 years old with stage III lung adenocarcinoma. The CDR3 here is CASSESFYYGYTF. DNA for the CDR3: TGTGCCAGCAGTGAGTCCTTTTACTATGGCTACACCTTC.